The present TCR beta chain was sequenced within a study of T cells in Graves' hyperthyroidism and ophthalmopathy. Amplification of TCR beta CDR3 regions was performed using RNA transcripts as template. Initially, a first-round RT-PCR of the TCR CDR3 employed the HTBI primer set. TCRdb re-derived calls from the multiplex PCR reads in MiXCR, one entry per CDR3 protein. The sample lists more than 450,000 distinct CDR3 sequences; about 20% were seen once. This clonotype occurred many times. For ophthalmopathy patients, the Clinical Activity Score was at least 3 and the NOSPECS grade at least 4; duration was under 3 months. Uncontrolled infection, other autoimmune disease, pregnancy or lactation disqualified patients from enrolment. Using 9.5 to 10 ml of fresh peripheral blood, PBMCs were prepared. Sequencing was done on a sample of blood. This clonotype originated in a man aged 40-50 years with Graves' ophthalmopathy.

The chain's CDR3 is CASSLTAGGLLNTEAFF. CDR3 bases: TGTGCCAGCAGTTTGACCGCGGGCGGACTCCTGAACACTGAAGCTTTCTTT. The V call is TRBV12-3 or TRBV12-4, the J call TRBJ1-1; D is uncertain. Trimming shortened V by 3 bases and J by 0 bases, and 17 bases separated the two germline ends. The CDR3 covers 17 residues.